This T cell receptor (beta chain) originates from a study of T cell repertoires in aging, cancer and after chemotherapy. Study details: Over several months to years, re-sampled healthy donor repertoires clearly shared clones. Millions of TCR reads were in the whole dataset. Study-level findings and limits: No conclusions about immunological memory after chemotherapy can be drawn from the repertoire data. In cancer patients, declining TCR diversity with age involved lost richness and lost evenness.

Amplification of TCR beta used genomic DNA extracted from peripheral blood. Multiplex touch-down PCR with TRB-A/B primers amplified rearranged V-D-J TRB sequences. TCRdb re-analysed the multiplex PCR reads in MiXCR, keeping a single row per CDR3 protein. The data show some 9,700 distinct CDR3 sequences, roughly a third seen once. This clonotype was counted between two and nine times. Its antigen is still unknown. The TCR originated in a human donor in good health. The donor label of this sample is uncertain. Sequencing was carried out using blood.

CDR3 in amino acids: CASSLGVGRGTTNEKLFF. The CDR3 DNA follows: TGTGCCAGCAGCTTGGGTGTCGGAAGAGGGACAACTAATGAAAAACTGTTTTTT. The rearrangement joins TRBV5-5 to TRBJ1-4, with D unresolved. The CDR3 sequence is 18 residues long. V lost 0 bases and J lost 0, with 15 bases in between. CDR1 and CDR2 (germline): SGHKS, YYEKEE (reference sequence). The variable domain in full, with the rest retrieved from reference TRBV5-5 and TRBJ1-4, is DAGVTQSPTHLIKTRGQQVTLRCSPISGHKSVSWYQQVLGQGPQFIFQYYEKEERGRGNFPDRFSARQFPNYSSELNVNALLLGDSALYLCASSLGVGRGTTNEKLFFGSGTQLSVL.